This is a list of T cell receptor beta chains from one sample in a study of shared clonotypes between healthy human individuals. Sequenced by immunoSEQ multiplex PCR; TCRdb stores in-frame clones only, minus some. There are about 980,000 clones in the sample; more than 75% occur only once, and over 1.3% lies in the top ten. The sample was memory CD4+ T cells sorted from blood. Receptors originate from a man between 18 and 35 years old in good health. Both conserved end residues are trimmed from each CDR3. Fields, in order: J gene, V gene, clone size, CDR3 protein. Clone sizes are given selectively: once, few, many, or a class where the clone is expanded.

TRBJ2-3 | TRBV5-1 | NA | ASSLVPGHTDTQY
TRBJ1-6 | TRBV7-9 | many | ASSWLGEGNSPLH
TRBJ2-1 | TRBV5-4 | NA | ASSFSSGGRYNEQF
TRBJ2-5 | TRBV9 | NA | ASSGGPWETQY
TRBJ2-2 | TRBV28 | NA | ASSLAQGSGELF
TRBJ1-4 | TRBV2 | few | ASSDMGQINEKLF
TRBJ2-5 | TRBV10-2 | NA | ASSVTGTGRETQY
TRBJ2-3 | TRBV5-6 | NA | ASSQRDTQY
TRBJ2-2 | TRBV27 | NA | ASSVAGGTTGELF
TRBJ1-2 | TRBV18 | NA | ASSPMTGRAMDGYT
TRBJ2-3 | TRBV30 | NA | AWSFRGGKPDTQY
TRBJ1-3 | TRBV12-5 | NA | ASGLVFGGNTIY
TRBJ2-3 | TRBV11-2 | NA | ASSLHSGRGDTQY
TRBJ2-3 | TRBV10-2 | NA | ASSESTWAGDTQY
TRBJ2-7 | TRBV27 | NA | ASSARGGEQY
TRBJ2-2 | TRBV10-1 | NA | ASSGGGSNTGELF
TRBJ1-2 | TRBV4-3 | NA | ASSQDSRSNYGYT
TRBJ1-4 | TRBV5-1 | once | ASSPSGLFEKLF
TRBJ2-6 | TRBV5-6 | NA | ASSLEDRAGANVLT
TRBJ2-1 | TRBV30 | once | AWSVRAGNEQF
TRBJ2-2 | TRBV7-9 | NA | ASSLVWQDRGNTGELF
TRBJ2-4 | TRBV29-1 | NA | SVGFQETLAKNIQY
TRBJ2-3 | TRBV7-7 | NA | ASSAGGITDTQY
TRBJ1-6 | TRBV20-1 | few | SASPLH
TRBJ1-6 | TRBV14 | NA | ASSQGGAFNSPLH
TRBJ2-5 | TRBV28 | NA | ASSLRTGGGKETQY
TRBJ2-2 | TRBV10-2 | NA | ATSNTGELF
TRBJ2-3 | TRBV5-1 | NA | ASSLSGSSTDTQY
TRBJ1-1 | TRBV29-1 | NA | SVAERSEAF
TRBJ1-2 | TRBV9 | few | ASSVAGQGFAGYT
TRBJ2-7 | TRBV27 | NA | ASSLFRTGGREQY
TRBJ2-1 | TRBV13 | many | ASGTGYNEQF